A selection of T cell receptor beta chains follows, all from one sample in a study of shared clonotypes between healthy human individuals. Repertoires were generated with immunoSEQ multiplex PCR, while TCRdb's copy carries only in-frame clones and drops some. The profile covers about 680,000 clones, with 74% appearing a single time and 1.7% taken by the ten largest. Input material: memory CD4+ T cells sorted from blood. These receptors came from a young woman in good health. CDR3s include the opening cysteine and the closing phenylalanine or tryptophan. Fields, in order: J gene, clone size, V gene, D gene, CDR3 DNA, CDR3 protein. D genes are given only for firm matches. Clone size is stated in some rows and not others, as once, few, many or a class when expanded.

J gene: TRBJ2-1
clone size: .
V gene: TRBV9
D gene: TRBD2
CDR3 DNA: TGTGCCAGCAGCGAGCAGGGACTAGCGGCTATTAATGAGCAGTTCTTC
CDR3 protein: CASSEQGLAAINEQFF

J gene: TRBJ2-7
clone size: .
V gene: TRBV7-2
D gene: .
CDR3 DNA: TGTGCCAGCAGGAAATCTATGAGCTACGAGCAGTACTTC
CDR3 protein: CASRKSMSYEQYF

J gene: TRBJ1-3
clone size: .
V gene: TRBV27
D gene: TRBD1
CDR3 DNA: TGTGCCAGCAGTTTATCGGGGACAGCCTCTGGAAACACCATATATTTT
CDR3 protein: CASSLSGTASGNTIYF

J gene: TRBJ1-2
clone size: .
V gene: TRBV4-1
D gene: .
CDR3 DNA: TGCGCCAGCAGAAGAGGGGGGGGCGACTATGGCTACACCTTC
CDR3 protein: CASRRGGGDYGYTF

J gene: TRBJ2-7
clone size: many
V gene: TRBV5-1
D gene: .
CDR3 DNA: TGCGCCAGCAGCGAACAGGGATTCCGTCGGGAGGTCCCCGAGCAGTACTTC
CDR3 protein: CASSEQGFRREVPEQYF

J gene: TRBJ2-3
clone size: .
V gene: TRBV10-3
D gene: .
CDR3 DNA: TGTGCCATCAGTGAGTCGGCGGGACAGCGTTCGGGCACAGATACGCAGTATTTT
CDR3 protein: CAISESAGQRSGTDTQYF

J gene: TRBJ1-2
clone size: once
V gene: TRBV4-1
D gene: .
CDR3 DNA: TGCGCCAGCAGCCAAGAAGCAGCCCACTATGGCTACACCTTC
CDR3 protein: CASSQEAAHYGYTF

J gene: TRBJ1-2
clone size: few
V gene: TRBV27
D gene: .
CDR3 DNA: TGTGCCAGCAAGGAACAGGATCGAAATGGCTACACCTTC
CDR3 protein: CASKEQDRNGYTF

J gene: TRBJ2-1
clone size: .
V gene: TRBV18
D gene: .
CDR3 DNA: TGTGCCAGCTCACGCTTTCAGGGGAGTCCCTACAATGAGCAGTTCTTC
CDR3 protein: CASSRFQGSPYNEQFF

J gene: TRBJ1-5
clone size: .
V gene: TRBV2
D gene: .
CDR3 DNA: TGTGCCAGCAGTGCAACAGGGCAGGATCAGCCCCAGCATTTT
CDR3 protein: CASSATGQDQPQHF

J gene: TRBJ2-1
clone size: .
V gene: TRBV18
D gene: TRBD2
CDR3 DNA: TGTGCCAGCTCACCACCTAGCGGGAGAGGCGATGAGCAGTTCTTC
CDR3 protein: CASSPPSGRGDEQFF

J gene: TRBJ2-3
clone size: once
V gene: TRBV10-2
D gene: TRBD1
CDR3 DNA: TGCGCCAGCCTTCATCTTCGACAGGGATACACAGATACGCAGTATTTT
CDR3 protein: CASLHLRQGYTDTQYF

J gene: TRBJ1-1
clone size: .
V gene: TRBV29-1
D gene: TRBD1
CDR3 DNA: TGCAGCGTTGAAGGGTCAGGGGGCAAGTACACTGAAGCTTTCTTT
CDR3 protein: CSVEGSGGKYTEAFF

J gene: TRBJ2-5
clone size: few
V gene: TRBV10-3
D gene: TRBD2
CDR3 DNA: TGTGCCATCAGTGATCAAGGGACTAGCGGGACTTGGACCCAGTACTTC
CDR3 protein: CAISDQGTSGTWTQYF

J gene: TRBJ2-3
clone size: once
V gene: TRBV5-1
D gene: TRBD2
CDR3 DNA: TGCGCCAGCAGGGTGGACTCTGCGGGAGGCCTCTATACGCAGTATTTT
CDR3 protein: CASRVDSAGGLYTQYF

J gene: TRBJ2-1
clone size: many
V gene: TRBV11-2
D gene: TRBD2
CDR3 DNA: TGTGCCAGCAGCTCAACCCCCACTAGCGGGAGAGGCGATGAGCAGTTCTTC
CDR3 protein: CASSSTPTSGRGDEQFF

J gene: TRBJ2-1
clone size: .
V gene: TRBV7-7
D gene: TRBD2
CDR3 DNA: TGTGCCAGCACCAGACTAGCGGGAGACAATGAGCAGTTCTTC
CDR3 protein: CASTRLAGDNEQFF

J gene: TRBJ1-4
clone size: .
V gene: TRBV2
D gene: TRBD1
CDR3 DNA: TGTGCCAGCGCCTGGTACAGGGGTAATGAAAAACTGTTTTTT
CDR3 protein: CASAWYRGNEKLFF

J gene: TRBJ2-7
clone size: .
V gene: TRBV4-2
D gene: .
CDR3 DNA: TGTGCCAGCAGCCAAGCCGGCCTTGACTACGAGCAGTACTTC
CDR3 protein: CASSQAGLDYEQYF

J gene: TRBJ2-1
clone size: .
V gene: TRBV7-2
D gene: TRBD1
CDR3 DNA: TGTGCCAGCAGCTCGTCACAGGGGGCCCTTAATGAGCAGTTCTTC
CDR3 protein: CASSSSQGALNEQFF

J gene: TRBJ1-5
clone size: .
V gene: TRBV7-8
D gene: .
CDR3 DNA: TGTGCCAGCAGCTTAGGTCTGGGGAGGGGCAATCAGCCCCAGCATTTT
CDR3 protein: CASSLGLGRGNQPQHF

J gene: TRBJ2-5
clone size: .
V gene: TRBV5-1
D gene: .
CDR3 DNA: TGCGCCAGCAGCTTGGGGGGAGAAGTCCAGGGGACCCAGTACTTC
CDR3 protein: CASSLGGEVQGTQYF

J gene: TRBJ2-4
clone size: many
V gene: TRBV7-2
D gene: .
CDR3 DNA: TGTGCCAGCAGCCCCATCGCCTCTACAGGGAGGAGAAACATTCAGTACTTC
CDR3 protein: CASSPIASTGRRNIQYF

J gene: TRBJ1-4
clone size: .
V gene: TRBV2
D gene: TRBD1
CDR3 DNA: TGTGCCACCATATTCCGGGACAGGGTTGAAAAACTGTTTTTT
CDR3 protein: CATIFRDRVEKLFF

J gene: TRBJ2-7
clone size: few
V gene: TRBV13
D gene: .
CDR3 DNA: TGTGCCAGCAGCTTAGAAGGCGGAGGGACCTACGAGCAGTACTTC
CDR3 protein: CASSLEGGGTYEQYF

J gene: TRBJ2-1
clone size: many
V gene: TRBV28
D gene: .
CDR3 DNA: TGTGCCAGCAGTCTTAGCGGACCCTGGGGTGAGCAGTTCTTC
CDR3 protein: CASSLSGPWGEQFF

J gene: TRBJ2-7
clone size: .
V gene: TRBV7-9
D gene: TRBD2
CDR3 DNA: TGTGCCAGCAGCTTAAGGGCGGGAGGCCCCCTCGTTTACGAGCAGTACTTC
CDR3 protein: CASSLRAGGPLVYEQYF

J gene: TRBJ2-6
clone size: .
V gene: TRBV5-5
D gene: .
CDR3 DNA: TGTGCCAGCAGCTTGGGGGTGAGAGGGGCCAACGTCCTGACTTTC
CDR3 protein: CASSLGVRGANVLTF

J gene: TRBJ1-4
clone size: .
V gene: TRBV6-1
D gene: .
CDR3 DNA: TGTGCCAGCAGCGCCCACGGTGCAACTAATGAAAAACTGTTTTTT
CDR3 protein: CASSAHGATNEKLFF

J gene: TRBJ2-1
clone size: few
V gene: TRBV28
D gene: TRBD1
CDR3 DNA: TGTGCCAGCAGGCGACAGGGGGCCAATGAGCAGTTCTTC
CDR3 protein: CASRRQGANEQFF

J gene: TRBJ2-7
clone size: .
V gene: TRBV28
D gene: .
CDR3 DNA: TGTGCCAGCAGTTTTCTCCTTGGGAGCTACTACGAGCAGTACTTC
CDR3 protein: CASSFLLGSYYEQYF

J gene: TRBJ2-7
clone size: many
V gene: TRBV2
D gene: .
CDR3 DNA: TGTGCCAGCAGTCAATCGTCCTCCTACGAGCAGTACTTC
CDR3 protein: CASSQSSSYEQYF

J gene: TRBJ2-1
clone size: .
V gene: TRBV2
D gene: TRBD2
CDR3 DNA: TGTGCCAGCAGCCAAAGGCTAGCGGGGATCTCCTACAATGAGCAGTTCTTC
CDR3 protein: CASSQRLAGISYNEQFF

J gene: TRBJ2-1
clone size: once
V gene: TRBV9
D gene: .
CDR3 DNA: TGTGCCAGCAGCCCCGGCCAGGGGGGGGGCTTCTACAATGAGCAGTTCTTC
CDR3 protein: CASSPGQGGGFYNEQFF

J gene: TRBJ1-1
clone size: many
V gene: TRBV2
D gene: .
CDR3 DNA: TGTGCCAGCACCTCCGGAGGGGTGGGCACTGAAGCTTTCTTT
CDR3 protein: CASTSGGVGTEAFF

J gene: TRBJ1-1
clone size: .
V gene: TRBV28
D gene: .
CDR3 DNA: TGTGCCAGCAGTTTAAGACGGACGGGAGAAGCTTTCTTT
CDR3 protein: CASSLRRTGEAFF

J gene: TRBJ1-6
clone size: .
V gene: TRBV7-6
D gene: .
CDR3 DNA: TGTGCCAGCAGCTTGGGCAGCTCCTATAATTCACCCCTCCACTTT
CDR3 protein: CASSLGSSYNSPLHF

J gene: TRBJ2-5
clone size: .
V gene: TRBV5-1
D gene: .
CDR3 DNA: TGCGCCAGCAGCTTGACTCCCGCGCTCGGGGAGACCCAGTACTTC
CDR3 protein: CASSLTPALGETQYF

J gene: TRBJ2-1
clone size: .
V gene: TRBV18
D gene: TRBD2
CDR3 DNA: TGTGCCAGCTCACCACCGGCGAGCGGGAGTCTCAGTGAGCAGTTCTTC
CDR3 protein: CASSPPASGSLSEQFF

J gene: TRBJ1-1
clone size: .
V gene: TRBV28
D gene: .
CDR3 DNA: TGTGCCAGCAGTTCACTGTCCTCGTCGCTGAGCACTGAAGCTTTCTTT
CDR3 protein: CASSSLSSSLSTEAFF

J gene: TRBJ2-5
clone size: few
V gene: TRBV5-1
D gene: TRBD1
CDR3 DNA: TGCGCCAGCAGCTTCGGACAGGGGGCCGGAGAGACCCAGTACTTC
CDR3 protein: CASSFGQGAGETQYF

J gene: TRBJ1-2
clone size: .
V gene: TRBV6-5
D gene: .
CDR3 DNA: TGTGCCAGCTCTATCGGACAGAAGATTAACTATGGCTACACCTTC
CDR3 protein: CASSIGQKINYGYTF

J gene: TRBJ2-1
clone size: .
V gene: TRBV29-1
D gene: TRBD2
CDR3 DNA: TGCAGCGTTGTCAGGCGGGAGGGCTTCTACAATGAGCAGTTCTTC
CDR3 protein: CSVVRREGFYNEQFF